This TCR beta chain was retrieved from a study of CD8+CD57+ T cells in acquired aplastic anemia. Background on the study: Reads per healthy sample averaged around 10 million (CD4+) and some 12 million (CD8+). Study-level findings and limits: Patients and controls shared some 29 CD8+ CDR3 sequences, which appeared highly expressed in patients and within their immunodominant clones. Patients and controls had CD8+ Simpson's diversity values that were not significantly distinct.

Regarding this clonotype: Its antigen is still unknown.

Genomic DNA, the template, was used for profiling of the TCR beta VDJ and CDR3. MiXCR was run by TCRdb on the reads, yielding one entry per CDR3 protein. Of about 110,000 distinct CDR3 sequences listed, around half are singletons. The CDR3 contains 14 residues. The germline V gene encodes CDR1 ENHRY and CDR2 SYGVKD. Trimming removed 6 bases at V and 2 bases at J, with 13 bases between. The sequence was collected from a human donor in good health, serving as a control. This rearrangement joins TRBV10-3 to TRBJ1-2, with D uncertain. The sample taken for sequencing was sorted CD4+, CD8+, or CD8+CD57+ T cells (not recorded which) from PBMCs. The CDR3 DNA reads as TGTGCCATCAGCAGCGGGGTCGTGAACTATGGCTACACCTTC. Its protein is CAISSGVVNYGYTF.